One sample yielded the 17 T cell receptor beta chains listed below, sequenced in a study of graft-versus-host responses after intestinal transplantation. Antigens for these TCRs are unknown. Sequencing was performed with immunoSEQ multiplex PCR; in TCRdb, only in-frame clones are kept and a portion is missing. Found here are more than 80,000 clones, 75% to 90% of them singletons; the top ten hold about a sixth. The sequenced sample was unstimulated CD8+ T cells sorted from spleen or lymph node cells, obtained before intestinal transplant. These receptor sequences come from a human donor who received an intestinal transplant.

The chain is built from TRBV5-1 and TRBJ2-3; possibly TRBD1 for D (6 bases). Per the germline V gene, CDR1 is SGHRS and CDR2 is YFSETQ. This CDR3 region has 15 residues. Trimming removed 1 base at V and 5 bases at J, with 14 bases between. CDR3 nucleotides: TGCGCCAGCAGCTTGAGGGGGTATTTAGGAGATACGCAGTATTTT. Protein: CASSLRGYLGDTQYF. The full variable domain, in which reference TRBV5-1 and TRBJ2-3 provide the parts outside the CDR3, is KAGVTQTPRYLIKTRGQQVTLSCSPISGHRSVSWYQQTPGQGLQFLFEYFSETQRNKGNFPGRFSGRQFSNSRSEMNVSTLELGDSALYLCASSLRGYLGDTQYFGPGTRLTVL.

This clone was recorded once. The J gene is TRBJ2-6, the V gene TRBV4-2, with no clear D. This CDR3 has 16 residues. In germline, CDR1 is LGHNA, CDR2 YNFKEQ. Trimming shortened V by 3 bases and J by 1 base, and 10 bases separated the two germline ends. The CDR3 DNA sequence: TGTGCCAGCAGCCATCACCCCGGGTCTGGGGCCAACGTCCTGACTTTC. This translates into CASSHHPGSGANVLTF.

J is TRBJ2-3 and V is TRBV6-4; TRBD2 aligns across 12 bases. This CDR3 has 15 amino acids. The V segment lost 6 bases and the J segment 1 base; nucleotides outside the gene matches: 2. The V gene's germline CDR1 is MRHNA and CDR2 SNTAGT. This chain's CDR3 is CASSASGGGTDTQYF. The CDR3 DNA reads TGTGCCAGCAGCGCTAGCGGGGGGGGCACAGATACGCAGTATTTT.

This chain connects TRBV5-1 to TRBJ1-1, with 9 bases lining up with TRBD1. CDR1 is SGHRS, CDR2 YFSETQ, per germline. V shed 3 bases and J 3 bases; nucleotides not matched to a gene: 3. The CDR3 spans 14 residues. The CDR3 DNA follows: TGCGCCAGCAGCTCCGGACAGGGGTACACTGAAGCTTTCTTT. Protein product: CASSSGQGYTEAFF.

The chain is built from TRBV2 and TRBJ2-3; D unclear. Germline CDR1 and CDR2: SNHLY and FYNNEI. The CDR3 contains 14 residues. Trimming cost V 6 bases and J 3 bases, with 13 bases left between them. The CDR3 is CASRWTPGTDTQYF. The CDR3 DNA is TGTGCCAGCAGATGGACCCCTGGGACAGATACGCAGTATTTT.

The rearrangement joins TRBV28 to TRBJ2-7; TRBD1 matches 8 bases. CDR3 length equals 16 residues. The V and J ends lost 3 bases and 6 bases, in that order; junction bases with no gene match: 13. Germline V gene lookup returns CDR1 MDHEN and CDR2 SYDVKM. CDR3 sequence: CASSFRRGQGTSEQYF. CDR3 DNA: TGTGCCAGCAGTTTTCGCCGAGGACAGGGTACCAGCGAGCAGTACTTC.

The rearrangement joins TRBV28 to TRBJ2-5; TRBD1 matches 9 bases. Germline V gene lookup returns CDR1 MDHEN and CDR2 SYDVKM. V trimming: 2 bases; J trimming: 5 bases; junction bases outside the gene matches: 15. CDR3 length: 18 residues. The CDR3 is CASSLPPPGTGIRETQYF. The CDR3 nucleotides are TGTGCCAGCAGTTTACCCCCCCCGGGGACAGGGATTAGGGAGACCCAGTACTTC.

This chain connects TRBV5-1 to TRBJ2-5; 9 bases fit TRBD1. CDR1 and CDR2 (germline): SGHRS, YFSETQ. The CDR3 consists of 14 residues. The trim removed 3 bases at V and 5 bases at J, leaving 5 bases unmatched. The CDR3 region is CASSSGQGKETQYF. CDR3 in DNA: TGCGCCAGCAGCTCTGGACAGGGGAAGGAGACCCAGTACTTC.

CDR3 residues: CASRVTGKRNTEAFF. CDR3 nucleotides: TGTGCCAGCAGAGTTACAGGGAAGCGGAACACTGAAGCTTTCTTT. This chain uses TRBV7-9 with TRBJ1-1; a weak D match, TRBD1 (6 bases). This CDR3 comprises 15 residues. V dropped 6 bases and J dropped 1 base, with 15 bases sitting between them. Germline loops: CDR1 SEHNR, CDR2 FQNEAQ (reference sequence). The variable domain in full, completed from reference TRBV7-9 and TRBJ1-1, reads DTGVSQNPRHKITKRGQNVTFRCDPISEHNRLYWYRQTLGQGPEFLTYFQNEAQLEKSRLLSDRFSAERPKGSFSTLEIQRTEQGDSAMYLCASRVTGKRNTEAFFGQGTRLTVV.

The CDR3 sequence: CASSGFVDRDEQYF. The CDR3 DNA reads TGTGCCAGCAGCGGCTTTGTAGACAGGGACGAGCAGTACTTC. The genes are TRBV9 and TRBJ2-7; TRBD1 matches 7 bases. Losses at the gene ends were 3 bases for V and 5 bases for J; bases not matched to a gene: 8. Germline V gene data show CDR1 as SGDLS and CDR2 as YYNGEE. The CDR3 sequence is 14 residues long.

This chain uses TRBV7-2 with TRBJ2-7; tentative D call: TRBD2 (7 bases). Germline V gives CDR1 SGHTA, CDR2 FQGNSA. V was clipped by 5 bases and J by 4 bases, with 15 bases between them. This CDR3 contains 14 residues. The CDR3 loop is CASSPRGAWYEQYF. CDR3 bases: TGTGCCAGCAGCCCTCGGGGGGCCTGGTACGAGCAGTACTTC.

This clone was seen more than once but under ten times. The chain recombines TRBV2 with TRBJ2-3, with D tentatively TRBD2 (6 bases). Trimming took 10 bases from V and 1 from J, leaving 21 bases between them. In germline, CDR1 is SNHLY, CDR2 FYNNEI. The CDR3 length is 16 residues. In DNA form, the CDR3 reads TGTGCCACCACCTCAGCGGGCCCGTGGGGCACAGATACGCAGTATTTT. Translating it yields CATTSAGPWGTDTQYF.

The chain couples TRBV28 to TRBJ2-7; 8 nucleotides align to TRBD2. Germline V gene data show CDR1 as MDHEN and CDR2 as SYDVKM. CDR3 size: 15 residues. V trimming: 3 bases; J trimming: 5 bases; junction bases outside the gene matches: 9. The CDR3 nucleotides read TGTGCCAGCAGTTTCGGGCCCGGGACTAGGGACGAGCAGTACTTC. This translates into CASSFGPGTRDEQYF.

The rearrangement joins TRBV4-1 to TRBJ1-4; D unclear. The V and J ends lost 4 bases and 0 bases respectively, with 6 bases between them. This CDR3 has 14 residues. CDR1 and CDR2 (germline): MGHRA, YSYEKL. Here the CDR3 DNA reads TGCGCCAGCAGCCCCGTTGCAACTAATGAAAAACTGTTTTTT. It specifies CASSPVATNEKLFF.

This chain joins TRBV6-6 and TRBJ2-7; a possible D gene is TRBD2 (6 bases). The V end was cut by 0 bases, the J end by 0 bases, with 9 bases between. The germline V gene has CDR1 MNHNY and CDR2 SVGAGI (reference sequence). This CDR3 is built from 15 residues. The CDR3 DNA reads as TGTGCCAGCAGTTACTCGGCGGGATCCTCCTACGAGCAGTACTTC. Amino acid sequence: CASSYSAGSSYEQYF.

CDR3 DNA sequence: TGTGCCAGCAGCTTAGCTCTAGGTGGCAATGAGCAGTTCTTC. It codes for CASSLALGGNEQFF. The chain is built from TRBV7-6 and TRBJ2-1; D gene unclear. The V gene lost 0 bases and the J gene lost 6 bases, with 9 bases spanning the gap. This CDR3 comprises 14 residues. Germline V gives CDR1 SGHVS, CDR2 FNYEAQ.

This clone appeared a single time. The rearrangement joins TRBV28 to TRBJ2-1; 12 positions agree with TRBD1. From germline, CDR1 is MDHEN and CDR2 SYDVKM. The CDR3 is made up of 15 amino acids. Trimming took 7 bases from V and 7 from J; bases not matched to a gene: 8. The CDR3 DNA follows: TGTGCCAGCATCGGGACAGGGGGCTGGGGGAATGAGCAGTTCTTC. Its protein is CASIGTGGWGNEQFF.